A single sample gave rise to the 6 T cell receptor beta chains below, sequenced in a study of spatial heterogeneity in lung cancer. Time point meaning: sample taken at primary tumor resection. Whole RNA obtained from tumor, nontumor lung or frozen PBMC underwent sequencing without sorting. Each CDR3 protein is one row after TCRdb ran MiXCR on the 5' RACE reads. The profile covers about 95,000 distinct CDR3 sequences, with approximately 8.9% appearing a single time and about 7% taken by the ten largest. The sample was PBMCs, taken at surgery. All receptors come from a male donor with early-stage non-small cell lung cancer.

This clonotype was found many times. V gene TRBV20-1 combines with J gene TRBJ1-1; the D gene is possibly TRBD1 (6 bases). There are 13 residues in the CDR3. CDR1 and CDR2 from the germline V gene are DFQATT and SNEGSKA (reference sequence). The germline V and J ends were trimmed by 5 bases and 5 bases, with 15 bases remaining between them. The CDR3 sequence is CSAPRGGRTEAFF. The DNA of the CDR3 is TGCAGTGCTCCGAGAGGGGGGCGGACTGAAGCTTTCTTT.

V and J are TRBV20-1 and TRBJ1-3; D is possibly TRBD1 (5 bases). The CDR3 loop spans 14 amino acids. Germline V lookup: CDR1 DFQATT, CDR2 SNEGSKA (reference sequence). Trimming removed 0 bases from V and 2 bases from J, with 8 bases in between. The CDR3 here is CSARDATAGNTIYF. The CDR3 coding sequence is TGCAGTGCTAGAGATGCGACAGCTGGAAACACCATATATTTT.

This clonotype was picked up many times. The genes are TRBV5-4 and TRBJ2-7; weak D call: TRBD2 (6 bases). Looked up from germline, CDR1 is SGHNT and CDR2 is YYREEE (reference sequence). CDR3 size: 13 residues. Trimming took off 5 bases at V and 7 bases at J, with 16 bases between the two ends. In DNA, the CDR3 is TGTGCCAGCAGTCCGTCGGGGACTCGGGAGCAGTACTTC. This encodes CASSPSGTREQYF.

In its sample, this clonotype was seen many times. The V and J genes are TRBV7-9 and TRBJ1-1; 7 positions match TRBD1. Germline trimming cut 5 bases from V and 9 bases from J; bases unmatched to any gene: 9. There are 13 residues in the CDR3. The germline V gene has CDR1 SEHNR and CDR2 FQNEAQ (reference sequence). The CDR3 is CASSILGTDKAFF. CDR3 sequence (DNA): TGTGCCAGCAGCATCCTAGGGACAGATAAAGCTTTCTTT.

This clonotype came up a few times. V is TRBV4-2 and J is TRBJ2-7, with D hard to call. The germline gives CDR1 LGHNA, CDR2 YNFKEQ. The CDR3 contains 14 residues. With 0 bases removed from V and 1 base from J, the gap between germline ends came to 7 bases. CDR3 residues: CASSQDGQSYEQYF. CDR3 nucleotide sequence: TGTGCCAGCAGCCAAGATGGGCAGTCCTACGAGCAGTACTTC.

This clonotype was detected a few times. One end of the junction is discordant with germline, which a read error may explain. The rearrangement joins TRBV6-6 to TRBJ2-3, with D possibly matching TRBD1 (6 bases). Germline lookup yields CDR1 MNHNY and CDR2 SVGAGI (reference sequence). The CDR3 is made up of 12 amino acids. In DNA, the CDR3 is TGTGCCAGCAGTTACCGGACAGATATGCAGTATTTT. It yields the protein CASSYRTDMQYF.